Following are 18 T cell receptor beta chains from one sample sequenced in a study of CD8 T cells in Susac syndrome. RNA was extracted with the RNeasy kit, and a quantity of roughly 0.5 to 1 ug was reverse transcribed using random hexamers. Via MiXCR, TCRdb re-called the immunoSEQ multiplex PCR reads, giving one row per CDR3 protein. The sample yields 85,000 to 130,000 distinct CDR3 sequences, approximately 94% seen once. The sample consisted of CD8+ T cells from PBMCs. The receptors originated from a human donor with Susac syndrome.

The rearrangement joins TRBV20-1 to TRBJ1-1, with no clear D. The ends were cut back, 0 bases at V and 3 bases at J, with 11 bases in the middle. Germline V CDR1 and CDR2: DFQATT, SNEGSKA (reference sequence). The CDR3 spans 14 residues. The CDR3 region has the DNA TGCAGTGCTAGAGAATGGCGCGGCGACACTGAAGCTTTCTTT. It specifies CSAREWRGDTEAFF.

The chain has TRBV9 and TRBJ1-4, with D possibly TRBD1 on 6 matching bases. The germline V gene has CDR1 SGDLS and CDR2 YYNGEE. V lost 3 bases to trimming and J lost 6 bases, with 18 bases between them. The CDR3 spans 16 residues. The CDR3 protein is CASSAPTGPEDEKLFF. The CDR3 region has the DNA TGTGCCAGCAGCGCCCCGACAGGCCCAGAGGATGAAAAACTGTTTTTT.

The chain combines TRBV4-3 with TRBJ2-7; TRBD1 might be the D (5 bases). Germline V lookup: CDR1 LGHNA, CDR2 YSLEER. Trimming cost V 0 bases and J 2 bases, with 14 bases left between them. The CDR3 runs to 16 residues. CDR3 nucleotides: TGCGCCAGCAGCCAAGATCGAGCAGGGCGAACCTACGAGCAGTACTTC. This gives the protein CASSQDRAGRTYEQYF.

The rearrangement uses TRBV6-6 and TRBJ1-2; the D is unclear. V was shortened by 5 bases and J by 8 bases, with 15 bases between the two germline ends. The CDR3 is 13 amino acids. Germline assignment: CDR1 MNHNY and CDR2 SVGAGI (reference sequence). The CDR3 region has the DNA TGTGCCAGCAGTCCCCTGGGCAATATGGGCTACACCTTC. It specifies CASSPLGNMGYTF.

The rearrangement links TRBV5-6 to TRBJ2-7; D ambiguous. The CDR3 loop spans 11 amino acids. The germline gives CDR1 SGHDT, CDR2 YYEEEE. V was cut by 3 bases and J by 6 bases, with 7 bases left in between. CDR3 in DNA: TGTGCCAGCAGCTCGCTAAGCGAGCAGTACTTC. It translates to CASSSLSEQYF.

The table lists this clonotype with a few counts. The J gene is TRBJ2-7, the V gene TRBV9, with D perhaps matching TRBD1 (5 bases). The CDR3 covers 14 residues. V shed 4 bases and J shed 3 bases, with 14 bases lying between them. Germline V gene lookup returns CDR1 SGDLS and CDR2 YYNGEE. DNA for the CDR3: TGTGCCAGCAGCCCCAGAGGCAGGGTCTACGAGCAGTACTTC. This codes for CASSPRGRVYEQYF.

The chain combines TRBV7-9 with TRBJ2-7, with 7 bases matching TRBD2. V lost 1 base to trimming and J lost 4 bases; unmatched junction nucleotides: 4. The CDR3 length is 14 residues. Germline CDR1 is SEHNR and CDR2 is FQNEAQ (reference sequence). CDR3 sequence: CASSLDGEGYEQYF. The CDR3 DNA is TGTGCCAGCAGCTTAGACGGGGAGGGGTACGAGCAGTACTTC.

This chain joins TRBV4-3 and TRBJ1-6, with D maybe TRBD1 (6 bases). The V gene lost 1 base and the J gene lost 9 bases, with 13 bases spanning the gap. This CDR3 contains 15 residues. CDR1 is LGHNA, CDR2 YSLEER, per germline. CDR3 DNA: TGCGCCAGCAGCCAAGGTGGGGGGGCAGGTTCACCCCTCCACTTT. Protein: CASSQGGGAGSPLHF.

J is TRBJ1-2 and V is TRBV20-1; D not certain. Per the germline V gene, CDR1 is DFQATT and CDR2 is SNEGSKA (reference sequence). The CDR3 loop spans 13 amino acids. The V end was cut by 3 bases, the J end by 11 bases, with 19 bases between. The CDR3 is CSASGGDGGRYTF. CDR3 DNA sequence: TGCAGTGCTAGTGGCGGAGACGGAGGCAGGTACACCTTC.

The V call is TRBV6-2 or TRBV6-3, the J call TRBJ2-1, with D possibly matching TRBD1 (6 bases). Looked up from germline, CDR1 is MNHEY and CDR2 is SVGEGT. The V gene lost 5 bases and the J gene lost 9 bases, with 11 bases spanning the gap. The CDR3 runs 12 residues. CDR3 sequence (DNA): TGTGCCAGCAGTCCTCAGGGGATTGAGCAGTTCTTC. Translating it yields CASSPQGIEQFF.

The chain is built from TRBV7-9 and TRBJ2-7, with a tentative D call TRBD1 (6 bases). The CDR3 runs to 14 residues. V was trimmed by 5 bases and J by 1 base, leaving 12 bases between them. The germline V gene encodes CDR1 SEHNR and CDR2 FQNEAQ (reference sequence). This CDR3 reads CASSEQGSSYEQYF. CDR3 in DNA: TGTGCCAGCAGCGAACAGGGATCATCCTACGAGCAGTACTTC.

The chain has TRBV7-9 and TRBJ2-1, with D perhaps TRBD2 (5 bases). The CDR3 has 16 amino acids. CDR1 is SEHNR, CDR2 FQNEAQ, per germline (reference sequence). With 5 bases removed from V and 0 bases from J, the gap between germline ends came to 14 bases. CDR3 coding DNA: TGTGCCAGCAGCCTCTTGGGAGCGGACTCCTACAATGAGCAGTTCTTC. Its translation: CASSLLGADSYNEQFF. Looking up the rest from reference TRBV7-9 and TRBJ2-1 gives the full variable domain: DTGVSQNPRHKITKRGQNVTFRCDPISEHNRLYWYRQTLGQGPEFLTYFQNEAQLEKSRLLSDRFSAERPKGSFSTLEIQRTEQGDSAMYLCASSLLGADSYNEQFFGPGTRLTVL.

The chain links TRBV27 to TRBJ2-5, with D hard to call. Germline V lookup: CDR1 MNHEY, CDR2 SMNVEV (reference sequence). With 8 bases removed from V and 4 bases from J, the gap between germline ends came to 17 bases. The CDR3 is 14 amino acids. The CDR3: CASGLSQAGETQYF. DNA of the CDR3: TGTGCCAGCGGGCTTTCCCAGGCCGGAGAGACCCAGTACTTC.

This clonotype showed up just once. This chain links TRBV13 with TRBJ2-2; D call uncertain. CDR3 size: 15 residues. Trimming pared 5 bases from V and 1 base from J, leaving 11 bases between. Germline V gives CDR1 PRHDT, CDR2 FYEKMQ (reference sequence). CDR3 nucleotides: TGTGCCAGCAGCCCCGGACCGAGGAACACCGGGGAGCTGTTTTTT. It is translated as CASSPGPRNTGELFF.

A single count supports this clonotype. The chain combines TRBV9 with TRBJ1-3; TRBD1 might be the D (6 bases). The CDR3 runs to 15 residues. Trimming took 6 bases from V and 3 from J, leaving 16 bases between them. CDR1 is SGDLS, CDR2 YYNGEE, per germline. CDR3 in DNA: TGTGCCAGCACCCTAAGTGGGACATATGGAAACACCATATATTTT. This codes for CASTLSGTYGNTIYF. Combining the CDR3 with reference TRBV9 and TRBJ1-3 gives the whole variable domain DSGVTQTPKHLITATGQRVTLRCSPRSGDLSVYWYQQSLDQGLQFLIQYYNGEERAKGNILERFSAQQFPDLHSELNLSSLELGDSALYFCASTLSGTYGNTIYFGEGSWLTVV.

This clonotype has more than one count but fewer than ten. The chain combines TRBV6-6 with TRBJ2-5; D not resolved. The V and J ends lost 0 bases and 0 bases respectively, with 8 bases between them. Germline loops: CDR1 MNHNY, CDR2 SVGAGI (reference sequence). The length of the CDR3 is 15 residues. CDR3 region: CASSYSTGYQETQYF. CDR3 nucleotide sequence: TGTGCCAGCAGTTACTCGACCGGCTACCAAGAGACCCAGTACTTC.

The chain carries TRBV15 and TRBJ1-5; D perhaps matches TRBD1 (5 bases). V was trimmed by 4 bases and J by 1 base, leaving 8 bases between them. The V gene's germline CDR1 is LNHNV and CDR2 YYDKDF (reference sequence). This CDR3 has 14 residues. CDR3 region: CATSTDSSNQPQHF. The CDR3 DNA sequence: TGTGCCACCAGCACCGACAGCAGCAATCAGCCCCAGCATTTT.

V and J are TRBV20-1 and TRBJ2-1; D is ambiguous. Germline CDR1 and CDR2: DFQATT and SNEGSKA (reference sequence). This CDR3 comprises 17 residues. Trimming took off 0 bases at V and 5 bases at J, with 20 bases between the two ends. This chain's CDR3 is CSARDPRAETTNNEQFF. In DNA, the CDR3 is TGCAGTGCTAGAGACCCGCGCGCGGAAACAACAAACAATGAGCAGTTCTTC.